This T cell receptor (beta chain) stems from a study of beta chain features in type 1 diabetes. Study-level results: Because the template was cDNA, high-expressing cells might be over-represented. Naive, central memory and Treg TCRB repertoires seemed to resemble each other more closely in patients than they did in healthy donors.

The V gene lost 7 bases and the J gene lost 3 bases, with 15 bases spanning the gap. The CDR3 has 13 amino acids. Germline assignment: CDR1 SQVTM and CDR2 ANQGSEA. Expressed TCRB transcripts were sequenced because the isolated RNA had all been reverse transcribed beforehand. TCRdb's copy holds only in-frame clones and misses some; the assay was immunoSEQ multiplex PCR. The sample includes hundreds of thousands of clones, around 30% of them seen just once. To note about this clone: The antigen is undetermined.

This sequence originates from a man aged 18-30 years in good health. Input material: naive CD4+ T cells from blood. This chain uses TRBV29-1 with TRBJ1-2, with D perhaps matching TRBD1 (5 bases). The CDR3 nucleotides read TGCAGCGCCCCGACAGCGGGGCACTATGGCTACACCTTC. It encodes CSAPTAGHYGYTF.